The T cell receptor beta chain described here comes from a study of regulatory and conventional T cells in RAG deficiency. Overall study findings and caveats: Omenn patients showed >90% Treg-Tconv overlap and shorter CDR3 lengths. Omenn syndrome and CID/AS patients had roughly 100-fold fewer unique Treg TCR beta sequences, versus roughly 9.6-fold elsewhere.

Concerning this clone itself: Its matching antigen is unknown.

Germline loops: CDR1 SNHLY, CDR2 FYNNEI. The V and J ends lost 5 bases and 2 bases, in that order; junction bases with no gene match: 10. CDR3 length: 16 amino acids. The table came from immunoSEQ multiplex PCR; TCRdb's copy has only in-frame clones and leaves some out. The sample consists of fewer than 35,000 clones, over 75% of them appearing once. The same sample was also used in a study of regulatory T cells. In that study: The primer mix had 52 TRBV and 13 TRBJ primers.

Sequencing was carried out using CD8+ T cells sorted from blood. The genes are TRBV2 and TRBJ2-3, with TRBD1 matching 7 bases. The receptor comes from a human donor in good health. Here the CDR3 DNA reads TGTGCCAGCAGTTCCGCCGGGACAGTTGACACAGATACGCAGTATTTT. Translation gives CASSSAGTVDTDTQYF.